Below are 7 T cell receptor beta chains sequenced from a single sample in a study of blood T cells in healthy people across ages. A second PCR of about 6 to 11 cycles used a sample-barcoded 5' primer and a J-beta primer mix. TCRdb passed the 5' RACE reads through MiXCR, listing each CDR3 protein once. The sample has roughly 1,800,000 distinct CDR3 sequences; about 49% are singletons. Sequenced material: blood. Receptor source: a woman in her forties in good health.

This clonotype was detected a few times. In DNA form, the CDR3 reads TGTGCCAGCAAACCAGGGGACAGAACGAACATTCAGTACTTC. It specifies CASKPGDRTNIQYF. This chain connects TRBV28 to TRBJ2-4, with 7 nucleotides matching TRBD1. Per the germline V gene, CDR1 is MDHEN and CDR2 is SYDVKM. The V segment lost 7 bases and the J segment 7 bases; nucleotides outside the gene matches: 10. The CDR3 contains 14 residues.

The gene calls are TRBV27 and TRBJ2-3, with 7 nucleotides matching TRBD2. This CDR3 spans 13 amino acids. Trimming cost V 6 bases and J 3 bases; bases outside gene matches: 3. Looked up from germline, CDR1 is MNHEY and CDR2 is SMNVEV (reference sequence). The CDR3: CASSGGMTDTQYF. CDR3 bases: TGTGCCAGCAGCGGGGGGATGACAGATACGCAGTATTTT.

The chain joins TRBV29-1 to TRBJ1-2, with TRBD1 identical over 10 bases. Looked up from germline, CDR1 is SQVTM and CDR2 is ANQGSEA. The CDR3 has 14 amino acids. The trim removed 2 bases at V and 4 bases at J, leaving 4 bases unmatched. The CDR3 DNA sequence: TGCAGCGTTGAAAACGGACAGGGGGGCTATGGCTACACCTTC. Its protein product is CSVENGQGGYGYTF.

This clonotype was observed a few times. CDR3 amino acids: CASRPGTDSPLHF. CDR3 nucleotide sequence: TGTGCCAGCAGGCCCGGGACAGACTCACCCCTCCACTTT. The chain employs TRBV4-2 and TRBJ1-6; 7 positions match TRBD1. This CDR3 is 13 amino acids long. With V trimmed by 6 bases and J by 10 bases, 6 bases remained unmatched. CDR1 and CDR2 (germline): LGHNA, YNFKEQ.

This clonotype has only a few counts. In DNA, the CDR3 is TGTGCCAGCCGGGTTGGGAGTTCGGATGAGCAGTTCTTC. The encoded protein is CASRVGSSDEQFF. V gene TRBV11-2 combines with J gene TRBJ2-1, with a weak D call TRBD2 (5 bases). The germline V gene has CDR1 SGHAT and CDR2 FQNNGV. The CDR3 contains 13 residues. Trimming cost V 8 bases and J 8 bases, with 16 bases left between them.

The chain recombines TRBV27 with TRBJ1-2, with 7 bases matching TRBD1. The J segment lost 4 bases and the V segment lost 2 bases, leaving 10 bases of the junction unmatched. CDR1 is MNHEY and CDR2 is SMNVEV in the germline V gene (reference sequence). The CDR3 spans 16 residues. CDR3 residues: CASSLSPAGGFYGYTF. The CDR3 bases are TGTGCCAGCAGTTTAAGTCCTGCAGGGGGGTTCTATGGCTACACCTTC.

V is TRBV6-5 and J is TRBJ2-3, with 8 bases fitting TRBD2. The CDR3 contains 16 residues. The ends lost 0 bases at V and 2 bases at J; junction bases unmatched: 4. The germline CDR1 and CDR2 sequences are MNHEY and SVGAGI. CDR3 protein: CASSYSGGGNTDTQYF. In nucleotides, the CDR3 is TGTGCCAGCAGTTACTCCGGGGGGGGGAACACAGATACGCAGTATTTT.